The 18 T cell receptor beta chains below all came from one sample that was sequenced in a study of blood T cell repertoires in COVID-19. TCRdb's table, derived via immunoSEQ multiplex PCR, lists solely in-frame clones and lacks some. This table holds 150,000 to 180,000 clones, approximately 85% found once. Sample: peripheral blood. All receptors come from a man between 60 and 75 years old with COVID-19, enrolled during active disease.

The CDR3 reads CASSTRDSKNIQYF. Here the CDR3 DNA reads TGTGCCAGTAGTACCCGGGACAGCAAAAACATTCAGTACTTC. V gene TRBV19 combines with J gene TRBJ2-4; 7 bases agree with TRBD1. From germline, CDR1 is LNHDA and CDR2 SQIVND (reference sequence). CDR3 size: 14 residues. V trimming: 4 bases; J trimming: 3 bases; junction bases outside the gene matches: 3.

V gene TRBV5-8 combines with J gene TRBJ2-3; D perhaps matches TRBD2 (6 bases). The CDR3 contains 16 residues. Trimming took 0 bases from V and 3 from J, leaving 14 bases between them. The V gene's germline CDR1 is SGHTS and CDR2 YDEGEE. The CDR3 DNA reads TGTGCCAGCAGCTTGGGGCGGGGAGGACAAACAGATACGCAGTATTTT. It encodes CASSLGRGGQTDTQYF. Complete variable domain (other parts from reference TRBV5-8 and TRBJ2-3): EAGVTQSPTHLIKTRGQQATLRCSPISGHTSVYWYQQALGLGLQFLLWYDEGEERNRGNFPPRFSGRQFPNYSSELNVNALELEDSALYLCASSLGRGGQTDTQYFGPGTRLTVL.

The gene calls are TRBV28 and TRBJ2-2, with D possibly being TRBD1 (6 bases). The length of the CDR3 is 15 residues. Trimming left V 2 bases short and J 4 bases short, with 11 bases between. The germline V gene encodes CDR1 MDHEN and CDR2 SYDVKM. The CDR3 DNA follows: TGTGCCAGCAGTTTAGGGGGCTCGGGCACCGGGGAGCTGTTTTTT. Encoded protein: CASSLGGSGTGELFF.

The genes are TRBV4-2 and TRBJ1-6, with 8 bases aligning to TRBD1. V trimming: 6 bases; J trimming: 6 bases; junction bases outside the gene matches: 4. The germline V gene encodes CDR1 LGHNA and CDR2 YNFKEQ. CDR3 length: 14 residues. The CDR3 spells CASRPGTGNSPLHF. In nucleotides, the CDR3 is TGTGCCAGCAGACCCGGGACAGGTAATTCACCCCTCCACTTT.

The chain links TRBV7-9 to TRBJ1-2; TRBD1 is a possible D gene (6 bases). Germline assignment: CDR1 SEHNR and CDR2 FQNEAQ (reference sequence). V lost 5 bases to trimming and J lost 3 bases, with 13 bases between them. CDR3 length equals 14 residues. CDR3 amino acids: CASSREGGYYGYTF. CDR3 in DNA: TGTGCCAGCAGCAGGGAAGGGGGTTACTATGGCTACACCTTC.

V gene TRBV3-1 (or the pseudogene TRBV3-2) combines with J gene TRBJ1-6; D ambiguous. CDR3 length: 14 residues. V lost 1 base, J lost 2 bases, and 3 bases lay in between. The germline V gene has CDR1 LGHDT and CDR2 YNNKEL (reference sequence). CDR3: CASSQGAYNSPLHF. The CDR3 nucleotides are TGTGCCAGCAGCCAAGGCGCCTATAATTCACCCCTCCACTTT.

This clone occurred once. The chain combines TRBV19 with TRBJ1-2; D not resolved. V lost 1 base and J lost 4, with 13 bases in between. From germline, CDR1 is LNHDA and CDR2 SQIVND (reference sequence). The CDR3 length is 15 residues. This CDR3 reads CASSIVGSGSYGYTF. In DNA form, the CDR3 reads TGTGCCAGTAGTATAGTGGGCAGCGGCAGCTATGGCTACACCTTC.

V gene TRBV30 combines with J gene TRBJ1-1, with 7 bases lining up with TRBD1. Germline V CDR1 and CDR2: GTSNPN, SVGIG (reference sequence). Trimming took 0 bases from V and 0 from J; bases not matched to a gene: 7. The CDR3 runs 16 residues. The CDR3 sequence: CAWSVGQPLMNTEAFF. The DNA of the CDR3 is TGTGCCTGGAGTGTGGGACAGCCACTCATGAACACTGAAGCTTTCTTT.

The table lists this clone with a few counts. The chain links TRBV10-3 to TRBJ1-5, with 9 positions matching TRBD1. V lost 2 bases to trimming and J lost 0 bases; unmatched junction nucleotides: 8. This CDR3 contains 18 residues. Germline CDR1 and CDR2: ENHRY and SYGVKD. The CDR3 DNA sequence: TGTGCCATCAGTGAGGGGACAGGGCTTCAGTATAGCAATCAGCCCCAGCATTTT. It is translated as CAISEGTGLQYSNQPQHF.

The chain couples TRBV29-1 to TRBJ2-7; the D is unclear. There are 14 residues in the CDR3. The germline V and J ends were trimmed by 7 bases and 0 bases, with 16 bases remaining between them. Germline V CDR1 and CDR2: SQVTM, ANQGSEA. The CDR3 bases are TGCAGCGCCCGAAGCACAGACCTCTCCTACGAGCAGTACTTC. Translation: CSARSTDLSYEQYF.

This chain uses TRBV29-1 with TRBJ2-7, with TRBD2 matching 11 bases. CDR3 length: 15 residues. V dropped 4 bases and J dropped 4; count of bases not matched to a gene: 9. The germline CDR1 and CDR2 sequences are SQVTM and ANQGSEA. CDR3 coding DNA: TGCAGCGTTGTCGGGTCGGCTAGCGGGAGGTACGAGCAGTACTTC. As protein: CSVVGSASGRYEQYF.

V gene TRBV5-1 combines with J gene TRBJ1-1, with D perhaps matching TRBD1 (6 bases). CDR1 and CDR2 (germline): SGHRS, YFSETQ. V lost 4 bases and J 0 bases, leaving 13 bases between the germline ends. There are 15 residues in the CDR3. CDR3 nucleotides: TGCGCCAGCAGCCGCAAAGGGGACATGAACACTGAAGCTTTCTTT. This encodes CASSRKGDMNTEAFF.

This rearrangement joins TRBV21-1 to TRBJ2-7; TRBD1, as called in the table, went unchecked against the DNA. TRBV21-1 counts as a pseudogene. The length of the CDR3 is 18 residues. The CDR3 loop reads CASSKEGQGPQGTNEQYF. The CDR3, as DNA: TGTGCCAGCAGCAAAGAGGGACAGGGCCCACAGGGGACCAACGAGCAGTACTTC.

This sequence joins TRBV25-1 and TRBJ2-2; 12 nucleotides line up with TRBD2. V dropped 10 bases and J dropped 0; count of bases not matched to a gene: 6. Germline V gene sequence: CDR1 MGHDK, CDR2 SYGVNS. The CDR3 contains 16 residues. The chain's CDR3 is CATRTSGNTNTGELFF. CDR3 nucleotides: TGTGCCACCAGGACTAGCGGGAACACGAACACCGGGGAGCTGTTTTTT.

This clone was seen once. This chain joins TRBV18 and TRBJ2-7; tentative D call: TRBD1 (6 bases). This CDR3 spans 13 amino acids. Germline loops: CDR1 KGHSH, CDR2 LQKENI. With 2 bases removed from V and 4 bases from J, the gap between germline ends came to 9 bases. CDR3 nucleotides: TGTGCCAGCTCACCAGGACAGCCGTACGAGCAGTACTTC. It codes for CASSPGQPYEQYF.

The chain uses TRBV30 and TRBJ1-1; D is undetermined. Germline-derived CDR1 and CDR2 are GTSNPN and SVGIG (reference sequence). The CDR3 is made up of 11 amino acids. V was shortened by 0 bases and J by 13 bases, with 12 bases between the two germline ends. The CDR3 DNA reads TGTGCCTGGAGTGTTAACGGTGATAATTTCTTT. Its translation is CAWSVNGDNFF.

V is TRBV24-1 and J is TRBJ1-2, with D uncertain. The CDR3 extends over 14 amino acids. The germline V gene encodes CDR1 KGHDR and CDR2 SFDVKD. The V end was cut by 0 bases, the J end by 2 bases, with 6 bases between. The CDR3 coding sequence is TGTGCCACCAGTGATTTGGGAGGGAACTATGGCTACACCTTC. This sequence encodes CATSDLGGNYGYTF.

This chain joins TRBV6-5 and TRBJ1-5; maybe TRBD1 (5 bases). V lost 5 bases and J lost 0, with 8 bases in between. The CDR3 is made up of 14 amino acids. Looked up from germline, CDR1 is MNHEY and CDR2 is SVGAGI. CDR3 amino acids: CASSQGYSNQPQHF. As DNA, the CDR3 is TGTGCCAGCAGTCAGGGCTATAGCAATCAGCCCCAGCATTTT.